One sample yielded the 22 T cell receptor beta chains listed below, sequenced in a study of early stage breast cancer tumors (dated by TCRdb to about 2017). Receptor libraries were prepared by the immunoSEQ multiplex PCR assay. TCRdb retrieved this table from immuneACCESS and kept in-frame rearrangements only. Not all clones are present; in checked studies, unresolved V genes account for under half, and no reason is known for the remainder. The sample table holds under 20,000 clones, of which 80% to 90% were seen once. Jointly, the top ten make up under 2% of the sample. The source material was blood. Receptors were obtained from a person aged 70 to 80 with breast cancer.

The V gene is TRBV7-9, the J gene TRBJ2-7; D unclear. V lost 6 bases to trimming and J lost 2 bases, with 8 bases between them. The germline V gene encodes CDR1 SEHNR and CDR2 FQNEAQ (reference sequence). The CDR3 spans 12 residues. CDR3 bases: TGTGCCAGCAGTTTGCGGACCTACGAGCAGTACTTC. It yields the protein CASSLRTYEQYF.

The chain carries TRBV30 and TRBJ2-6; D unclear. CDR1 is GTSNPN and CDR2 is SVGIG in the germline V gene (reference sequence). The CDR3 covers 17 residues. V dropped 2 bases and J dropped 0 bases, with 14 bases sitting between them. Here the CDR3 DNA reads TGTGCCTGGAGTAAAACACGGGTGCCCTCTGGGGCCAACGTCCTGACTTTC. This sequence encodes CAWSKTRVPSGANVLTF.

This chain joins TRBV30 and TRBJ1-3; D is ambiguous. Trimming cost V 1 base and J 0 bases, with 10 bases left between them. Germline V gene sequence: CDR1 GTSNPN, CDR2 SVGIG (reference sequence). The CDR3 extends over 15 amino acids. The CDR3, as DNA: TGTGCCTGGAGTGGTCCGGCTAGCTCTGGAAACACCATATATTTT. It specifies CAWSGPASSGNTIYF.

V usage is TRBV5-5 and J usage is TRBJ1-6; the D is unclear. Trimming removed 1 base at V and 5 bases at J, with 10 bases between. This CDR3 spans 15 amino acids. From germline, CDR1 is SGHKS and CDR2 YYEKEE (reference sequence). CDR3 sequence reads: CASSLITADNSPLHF. CDR3 nucleotides: TGTGCCAGCAGCTTGATTACAGCTGATAATTCACCCCTCCACTTT.

V and J are TRBV7-7 and TRBJ2-5; a weak D match, TRBD1 (6 bases). The ends were cut back, 0 bases at V and 5 bases at J, with 7 bases in the middle. The CDR3 has 13 amino acids. Looked up from germline, CDR1 is SSHAT and CDR2 is FNYEAQ (reference sequence). In DNA form, the CDR3 reads TGTGCCAGCAGCTTAGCAGGGGGTGAGACCCAGTACTTC. Its protein product is CASSLAGGETQYF.

The chain employs TRBV30 and TRBJ2-4; TRBD2 might be the D (6 bases). Trimming left V 2 bases short and J 0 bases short, with 11 bases between. The germline CDR1 and CDR2 sequences are GTSNPN and SVGIG (reference sequence). The CDR3 runs 15 residues. The CDR3 loop reads CAWSRDSLAKNIQYF. In DNA, the CDR3 is TGTGCCTGGAGTAGGGACTCGCTAGCCAAAAACATTCAGTACTTC.

The chain employs TRBV19 and TRBJ1-4, with TRBD1 matching 7 bases. V gave up 9 bases and J gave up 3 bases; unmatched junction bases: 10. The CDR3 is 15 residues long. In germline, CDR1 is LNHDA, CDR2 SQIVND (reference sequence). CDR3 DNA sequence: TGTGCCAGCCGAAACGCCGGGACAGCTAATGAAAAACTGTTTTTT. Protein sequence: CASRNAGTANEKLFF.

The V call is TRBV5-1, the J call TRBJ1-3; D remains ambiguous. The CDR3 extends over 15 amino acids. Germline-derived CDR1 and CDR2 are SGHRS and YFSETQ. V gave up 0 bases and J gave up 3 bases, with 10 bases separating them. CDR3 sequence: CASSLVGGNGNTIYF. CDR3 DNA: TGCGCCAGCAGCTTGGTTGGCGGTAATGGAAACACCATATATTTT.

This sequence joins TRBV5-1 and TRBJ1-2; TRBD1 matches 8 bases. The germline CDR1 and CDR2 sequences are SGHRS and YFSETQ. The trim removed 5 bases at V and 4 bases at J, leaving 7 bases unmatched. The CDR3 extends over 14 amino acids. DNA for the CDR3: TGCGCCAGCAGGCCTTCCACAGGGGGCTATGGCTACACCTTC. Amino acid sequence: CASRPSTGGYGYTF.

This clone appeared a few times. The rearrangement links TRBV9 to TRBJ2-5, with 9 bases aligning to TRBD2. Germline V gene lookup returns CDR1 SGDLS and CDR2 YYNGEE. V dropped 4 bases and J dropped 5; count of bases not matched to a gene: 6. CDR3 length: 14 amino acids. CDR3: CASSPGTSTETQYF. In DNA, the CDR3 is TGTGCCAGCAGCCCCGGGACTAGCACGGAGACCCAGTACTTC.

V and J are TRBV18 and TRBJ2-1; 11 nucleotides agree with TRBD2. Per the germline V gene, CDR1 is KGHSH and CDR2 is LQKENI. The CDR3 has 19 amino acids. V dropped 1 base and J dropped 0; count of bases not matched to a gene: 8. Here the CDR3 DNA reads TGTGCCAGCTCACCACTCGGGACTAGCGGACCGAGCTCCTACAATGAGCAGTTCTTC. Translating gives CASSPLGTSGPSSYNEQFF.

V gene TRBV5-4 combines with J gene TRBJ2-7; tentatively, D is TRBD1 (5 bases). This CDR3 spans 15 amino acids. Germline CDR1 reads SGHNT; CDR2 reads YYREEE (reference sequence). The V and J ends lost 0 bases and 4 bases respectively, with 14 bases between them. CDR3 amino acids: CASSLAGQGRYEQYF. The CDR3 DNA is TGTGCCAGCAGCTTGGCCGGGCAGGGAAGGTACGAGCAGTACTTC.

In this sample, this clone turned up a few times. The chain links TRBV7-7 to TRBJ2-5; D remains unclear. Germline-derived CDR1 and CDR2 are SSHAT and FNYEAQ (reference sequence). The CDR3 extends over 12 amino acids. Trimming cost V 5 bases and J 2 bases, with 6 bases left between them. The CDR3 region is CASSALQETQYF. CDR3 in DNA: TGTGCCAGCAGCGCGTTACAAGAGACCCAGTACTTC.

The chain recombines TRBV5-5 with TRBJ2-1, with 13 bases identical to TRBD2. Germline CDR1 SGHKS, CDR2 YYEKEE (reference sequence). The CDR3 has 15 amino acids. Trimming at V came to 4 bases and at J to 6 bases, leaving 4 bases not matched to a gene. This CDR3 reads CASSAGLAGVNEQFF. The CDR3 DNA reads as TGTGCCAGCAGCGCTGGACTAGCGGGGGTCAATGAGCAGTTCTTC.

The rearrangement joins TRBV18 to TRBJ2-7; 9 bases are shared with TRBD1. Losses at the gene ends were 0 bases for V and 4 bases for J; bases not matched to a gene: 10. The CDR3 extends over 17 amino acids. CDR1 is KGHSH, CDR2 LQKENI, per germline. In DNA, the CDR3 is TGTGCCAGCTCACCACCTCCCAGCCGGGGACAGGGTTACGAGCAGTACTTC. Translation gives CASSPPPSRGQGYEQYF.

The chain couples TRBV7-2 to TRBJ1-5; 8 nucleotides line up with TRBD1. CDR3 length equals 18 residues. Germline assignment: CDR1 SGHTA and CDR2 FQGNSA. V lost 6 bases to trimming and J lost 1 base; unmatched junction nucleotides: 14. The chain's CDR3 is CASRRGKQGEASNQPQHF. CDR3 nucleotide sequence: TGTGCCAGCAGACGGGGAAAACAGGGGGAGGCGAGCAATCAGCCCCAGCATTTT.

The gene calls are TRBV7-3 and TRBJ2-1, with 7 bases identical to TRBD2. Germline values: CDR1 SGHTA, CDR2 FQGTGA. V lost 5 bases to trimming and J lost 13 bases; unmatched junction nucleotides: 8. The CDR3 covers 12 residues. The chain's CDR3 is CASSPGGTEQFF. CDR3 nucleotides: TGTGCCAGCAGCCCGGGGGGAACCGAACAGTTCTTC.

This chain connects TRBV27 to TRBJ2-3; D may be TRBD2 (7 bases). The germline V gene has CDR1 MNHEY and CDR2 SMNVEV (reference sequence). CDR3 size: 14 residues. V shed 5 bases and J shed 2 bases, with 11 bases lying between them. The CDR3 DNA sequence: TGTGCCAGCAGTGACGGGGGGCACACAGATACGCAGTATTTT. As protein: CASSDGGHTDTQYF.

This chain uses TRBV6-5 with TRBJ1-2; 10 bases agree with TRBD1. This CDR3 comprises 14 residues. V was pared by 1 base and J by 8 bases, with 4 bases of the junction left unmatched. Germline V gives CDR1 MNHEY, CDR2 SVGAGI. The CDR3 here is CASSYWDRGRGYTF. The CDR3 bases are TGTGCCAGCAGTTACTGGGACAGGGGTCGCGGCTACACCTTC.

The chain has TRBV2 and TRBJ2-1; D is unresolved. The CDR3 is 14 amino acids. In germline, CDR1 is SNHLY, CDR2 FYNNEI. Trimming took 3 bases from V and 3 from J, leaving 9 bases between them. This chain's CDR3 is CASSEETLYNEQFF. The CDR3, as DNA: TGTGCCAGCAGTGAGGAGACTCTCTACAATGAGCAGTTCTTC.

The rearrangement joins TRBV7-7 to TRBJ2-1; 8 nucleotides agree with TRBD1. Germline V gives CDR1 SSHAT, CDR2 FNYEAQ (reference sequence). There are 15 residues in the CDR3. J lost 5 bases, V lost 1 base, and 4 bases had no gene match. CDR3 nucleotides: TGTGCCAGCAGCTTAGGGGACAGGAATAACAATGAGCAGTTCTTC. It codes for CASSLGDRNNNEQFF.

The J gene is TRBJ2-3, the V gene TRBV19; D perhaps matches TRBD1 (6 bases). Germline V lookup: CDR1 LNHDA, CDR2 SQIVND (reference sequence). This CDR3 spans 14 amino acids. Trimming removed 9 bases at V and 0 bases at J, with 13 bases between. DNA of the CDR3: TGTGCCAGCTCACAGGGAAGTAGCACAGATACGCAGTATTTT. This sequence encodes CASSQGSSTDTQYF.